The 5 T cell receptor beta chains reported below all come from one sample, sequenced in a study of vaccination and CD4 T cells after COVID-19. The Oncomine TCR Beta short-read assay was what sequenced the DNA obtained from cultured CD4+ T cells. Each CDR3 protein is one row after TCRdb ran MiXCR on the PCR reads. The sample records around 12,000 distinct CDR3 sequences, approximately 53% being singletons. This sample's treatment: roughly 10-day PBMC culture with coronavirus spike peptide pools or control peptides (ViraFEST assay). Antigens for these TCRs are unknown. Sequences were obtained from CD4+ T cells from blood, cultured in vitro. The receptors shown here come from a human donor who had recovered from COVID-19.

The CDR3 DNA reads TGTGCCAGTAGTGGCCAGACTAGCGGGAGTTTCGATGAGCAGTTCTTC. This codes for CASSGQTSGSFDEQFF. The genes are TRBV19 and TRBJ2-1; TRBD2 agrees at 12 bases. The trim removed 5 bases at V and 8 bases at J, leaving 10 bases unmatched. Germline V gene sequence: CDR1 LNHDA, CDR2 SQIVND (reference sequence). CDR3 size: 16 residues.

The V call is TRBV3-1, the J call TRBJ2-7; D call uncertain. Deletions cut 3 bases from V and 3 bases from J, with 6 bases between. CDR3 length: 12 residues. The germline gives CDR1 LGHDT, CDR2 YNNKEL (reference sequence). The CDR3 loop reads CASSHTLYEQYF. In DNA, the CDR3 is TGTGCCAGCAGCCATACACTCTACGAGCAGTACTTC.

The chain recombines TRBV19 with TRBJ1-2; TRBD1 might be the D (6 bases). The CDR3 consists of 14 residues. Germline CDR1 LNHDA, CDR2 SQIVND (reference sequence). V lost 5 bases, J lost 2 bases, and 12 bases lay in between. CDR3 coding DNA: TGTGCCAGTAGTGCGCGGACAGCAAACTATGGCTACACCTTC. It translates to CASSARTANYGYTF.

The chain combines TRBV28 with TRBJ2-3, with D unclear. Germline lookup yields CDR1 MDHEN and CDR2 SYDVKM. The CDR3 is made up of 12 amino acids. Trimming removed 6 bases from V and 3 bases from J, with 7 bases in between. The CDR3 reads CASRGRTDTQYF. CDR3 coding DNA: TGTGCCAGCAGGGGTCGGACAGATACGCAGTATTTT.

This chain joins TRBV11-2 and TRBJ2-1; possible D gene TRBD2, 6 bases. The length of the CDR3 is 17 residues. Germline V gene sequence: CDR1 SGHAT, CDR2 FQNNGV. The germline V and J ends were trimmed by 4 bases and 4 bases, with 20 bases remaining between them. CDR3 in amino acids: CASSSRGGSGKYNEQFF. CDR3 DNA: TGTGCCAGCAGCTCCCGAGGTGGTAGCGGTAAATACAATGAGCAGTTCTTC. Based on the CDR3 plus reference TRBV11-2 and TRBJ2-1, the full variable domain is EAGVAQSPRYKIIEKRQSVAFWCNPISGHATLYWYQQILGQGPKLLIQFQNNGVVDDSQLPKDRFSAERLKGVDSTLKIQPAKLEDSAVYLCASSSRGGSGKYNEQFFGPGTRLTVL.